This T cell receptor (beta chain) came from a study of blood T cell repertoires in COVID-19. Study at large: From the United States, Italy and Spain came samples of acute and convalescent COVID-19.

The CDR3 has 16 residues. V lost 2 bases, J lost 4 bases, and 18 bases lay in between. Germline V CDR1 and CDR2: SGHRS, YFSETQ. In the original processing: The authors estimated nucleated cell counts from reference gene primer amplification. Sequencing used immunoSEQ multiplex PCR; TCRdb keeps in-frame clones, though not all of them. V, J and clone size are taken as reported in that table, and D and trimming were inferred from the DNA itself. The repertoire has some 250,000 clones, around 90% of them found once; the top ten carry 0.65% to 0.8%. The sample taken for sequencing was peripheral blood. The clonotype originates from a human donor in a cohort sampled during active COVID-19. This sequence joins TRBV5-1 and TRBJ1-1; D uncertain. The DNA for the CDR3 is TGCGCCAGCAGCTTATCGACCCGCAGTCTAGGCACTGAAGCTTTCTTT. Protein: CASSLSTRSLGTEAFF.